This entry lists 29 T cell receptor beta chains sequenced from one sample in a study of CD8 T cells in Susac syndrome. About 0.45 to 1 ug RNA was reverse transcribed with random hexamers. One entry per CDR3 protein, called by TCRdb with MiXCR from the immunoSEQ multiplex PCR reads. This table holds some 140,000 distinct CDR3 sequences, 95% found once. What was sequenced was CD8+ T cells from PBMCs. All receptors derive from a human donor with Susac syndrome.

This clonotype has just one count. V gene TRBV20-1 combines with J gene TRBJ2-1; unclear D gene. Trimming cost V 5 bases and J 4 bases, with 12 bases left between them. CDR1 is DFQATT, CDR2 SNEGSKA, per germline (reference sequence). The CDR3 is 13 amino acids. For the CDR3, the DNA is TGCAGTGCTGGTTTCCCGGCATACAATGAGCAGTTCTTC. Protein: CSAGFPAYNEQFF.

This CDR3 is CASSFLEGKDLGEQYF. DNA for the CDR3: TGTGCCAGCAGTTTCTTGGAGGGCAAGGACCTGGGCGAGCAGTACTTC. The chain employs TRBV27 and TRBJ2-7; TRBD2 is a possible D gene (6 bases). The CDR3 runs to 16 residues. Trimming removed 3 bases at V and 6 bases at J, with 21 bases between. From germline, CDR1 is MNHEY and CDR2 SMNVEV (reference sequence).

CDR3 DNA: TGTGCCAGCAGCTTGAGCAGCGAGCAGTACTTC. This sequence encodes CASSLSSEQYF. This chain joins TRBV13 and TRBJ2-7, with D unclear. CDR1 and CDR2 (germline): PRHDT, FYEKMQ (reference sequence). Trimming left V 3 bases short and J 6 bases short, with 6 bases between. The CDR3 length is 11 residues.

The V and J genes are TRBV30 and TRBJ2-1, with a possible D match to TRBD1 (6 bases). Trimming left V 4 bases short and J 4 bases short, with 11 bases between. This CDR3 has 13 amino acids. The germline V gene has CDR1 GTSNPN and CDR2 SVGIG (reference sequence). The CDR3 DNA follows: TGTGCCTGGACCCTAGGGGGATACAATGAGCAGTTCTTC. It yields the protein CAWTLGGYNEQFF. The whole variable domain, filled in from reference TRBV30 and TRBJ2-1, reads SQTIHQWPATLVQPVGSPLSLECTVEGTSNPNLYWYRQAAGRGLQLLFYSVGIGQISSEVPQNLSASRPQDRQFILSSKKLLLSDSGFYLCAWTLGGYNEQFFGPGTRLTVL.

The CDR3 region has the DNA TGCAGCGCTTTACACCCGGGGGGCAAAGAGACCCAGTACTTC. As protein: CSALHPGGKETQYF. The chain employs TRBV29-1 and TRBJ2-5; a possible D gene is TRBD2 (7 bases). This CDR3 has 14 amino acids. Deletions cut 7 bases from V and 3 bases from J, with 18 bases between. Germline-derived CDR1 and CDR2 are SQVTM and ANQGSEA.

The chain employs TRBV5-5 and TRBJ2-5; 14 bases map to TRBD2. The V gene's germline CDR1 is SGHKS and CDR2 YYEKEE (reference sequence). The CDR3 sequence is 14 residues long. Trimming took 4 bases from V and 5 from J; bases not matched to a gene: 1. CDR3 coding DNA: TGTGCCAGCAGCCGACTAGCGGGAGGGGAGACCCAGTACTTC. It codes for CASSRLAGGETQYF.

The chain joins TRBV7-9 to TRBJ2-1; a possible D gene is TRBD2 (7 bases). Trimming removed 7 bases from V and 5 bases from J, with 18 bases in between. Looked up from germline, CDR1 is SEHNR and CDR2 is FQNEAQ (reference sequence). The length of the CDR3 is 15 residues. The CDR3 region is CASIGLGGAHNEQFF. CDR3 in DNA: TGTGCCAGCATTGGACTAGGGGGAGCCCACAATGAGCAGTTCTTC.

This chain joins TRBV27 and TRBJ2-7, with 7 bases matching TRBD1. The CDR3 is made up of 13 amino acids. Germline assignment: CDR1 MNHEY and CDR2 SMNVEV (reference sequence). The V segment lost 6 bases and the J segment 1 base; nucleotides outside the gene matches: 3. The CDR3 spells CASSTGVSYEQYF. The CDR3 coding sequence is TGTGCCAGCAGCACAGGGGTATCCTACGAGCAGTACTTC.

The J gene is TRBJ2-7, the V gene TRBV4-1; 12 nucleotides align to TRBD2. After removal of 2 bases from V and 2 bases from J, the junction contained 7 bases not matched to a gene. The CDR3 totals 17 residues. In germline, CDR1 is MGHRA, CDR2 YSYEKL. Here the CDR3 reads CASSQIRLAGDPYEQYF. For the CDR3, the DNA is TGCGCCAGCAGCCAAATCCGACTAGCGGGAGACCCCTACGAGCAGTACTTC.

The rearrangement links TRBV20-1 to TRBJ2-7; D assignment may be TRBD1 or TRBD2 (5 bases each). With 6 bases removed from V and 2 bases from J, the gap between germline ends came to 17 bases. The CDR3 consists of 14 residues. The germline CDR1 and CDR2 sequences are DFQATT and SNEGSKA (reference sequence). The CDR3 DNA reads as TGCAGTGCCAGTGAACCGGGGCTCCCCTACGAGCAGTACTTC. Encoded protein: CSASEPGLPYEQYF.

This rearrangement joins TRBV24-1 to TRBJ2-5; unclear D gene. The CDR3 length is 14 residues. CDR1 is KGHDR, CDR2 SFDVKD, per germline. Trimming pared 5 bases from V and 5 bases from J, leaving 14 bases between. The CDR3 DNA is TGTGCCACCAGTGCTACTTCTTCAGGCGAGACCCAGTACTTC. Translating it yields CATSATSSGETQYF.

This CDR3 is CASSLTRDSVQETQYF. In nucleotides, the CDR3 is TGTGCCAGCAGTTTAACCCGCGATAGCGTCCAAGAGACCCAGTACTTC. The chain uses TRBV12-3 or TRBV12-4 and TRBJ2-5; the D gene is possibly TRBD2 (5 bases). This CDR3 comprises 16 residues. V lost 2 bases and J 1 base, leaving 14 bases between the germline ends.

This rearrangement joins TRBV30 to TRBJ2-3; 9 bases agree with TRBD2. The trim removed 2 bases at V and 0 bases at J, leaving 3 bases unmatched. Per the germline V gene, CDR1 is GTSNPN and CDR2 is SVGIG (reference sequence). The CDR3 has 15 residues. For the CDR3, the DNA is TGTGCCTGGAGTACTACTAGCGGGAGCACAGATACGCAGTATTTT. It yields the protein CAWSTTSGSTDTQYF.

This sequence joins TRBV19 and TRBJ1-2; weak D call: TRBD1 (6 bases). From germline, CDR1 is LNHDA and CDR2 SQIVND (reference sequence). The ends were cut back, 10 bases at V and 4 bases at J, with 16 bases in the middle. This CDR3 contains 13 residues. The CDR3 protein is CATTDSTAYGYTF. The CDR3 DNA follows: TGTGCCACCACGGACAGTACTGCCTATGGCTACACCTTC.

The DNA of the CDR3 is TGTGCCAGCAGCCCAGGGACCGAGCAGTATTTT. Amino acids: CASSPGTEQYF. The rearrangement joins TRBV28 to TRBJ2-3, with D tentatively TRBD1 or TRBD2 (5 bases each). CDR3 size: 11 residues. Germline V gene data show CDR1 as MDHEN and CDR2 as SYDVKM. Trimming shortened V by 6 bases and J by 11 bases, and 12 bases separated the two germline ends.

The chain is built from TRBV20-1 and TRBJ2-1; 14 bases are shared with TRBD2. V was pared by 5 bases and J by 4 bases, with 10 bases of the junction left unmatched. The V gene's germline CDR1 is DFQATT and CDR2 SNEGSKA (reference sequence). This CDR3 has 17 amino acids. CDR3 sequence reads: CSASGTSGREEYNEQFF. Written as DNA, the CDR3 is TGCAGTGCTTCCGGGACTAGCGGGAGAGAGGAGTACAATGAGCAGTTCTTC.

The chain carries TRBV18 and TRBJ2-4; 8 nucleotides line up with TRBD1. V lost 5 bases to trimming and J lost 6 bases; unmatched junction nucleotides: 3. Germline CDR1 KGHSH, CDR2 LQKENI. The CDR3 has 13 residues. This chain's CDR3 is CASSNGQGNIQYF. The CDR3 DNA is TGTGCCAGCTCAAATGGACAGGGAAACATTCAGTACTTC.

The chain employs TRBV15 and TRBJ2-1, with D possibly being TRBD2 (5 bases). This CDR3 region has 14 residues. V dropped 0 bases and J dropped 8 bases, with 11 bases sitting between them. Germline V gene data show CDR1 as LNHNV and CDR2 as YYDKDF (reference sequence). Written as DNA, the CDR3 is TGTGCCACCAGCAGAGATATCGGGGTCGATGAGCAGTTCTTC. It yields the protein CATSRDIGVDEQFF.

A single count supports this clonotype. This rearrangement joins TRBV7-9 to TRBJ2-3, with D perhaps TRBD1 (6 bases). CDR3 length: 16 residues. Germline loops: CDR1 SEHNR, CDR2 FQNEAQ (reference sequence). The V end lost 5 bases, the J end lost 0 bases, and 15 bases lay between the germline ends. CDR3 sequence (DNA): TGTGCCAGCAGCCCGGACAGCTACTCTAGCACAGATACGCAGTATTTT. This encodes CASSPDSYSSTDTQYF. Complete variable domain (other parts from reference TRBV7-9 and TRBJ2-3): DTGVSQNPRHKITKRGQNVTFRCDPISEHNRLYWYRQTLGQGPEFLTYFQNEAQLEKSRLLSDRFSAERPKGSFSTLEIQRTEQGDSAMYLCASSPDSYSSTDTQYFGPGTRLTVL.

The CDR3 protein is CASSTRTGAIHEQYF. The CDR3 DNA reads TGTGCCAGCAGTACCCGGACAGGGGCCATTCACGAGCAGTACTTC. V is TRBV6-6 and J is TRBJ2-7, with 9 nucleotides matching TRBD1. Germline CDR1 reads MNHNY; CDR2 reads SVGAGI (reference sequence). The CDR3 length is 15 residues. The V gene end was trimmed by 5 bases and the J gene end by 5 bases; junction bases not matched to a gene: 10.

The J gene is TRBJ2-3, the V gene TRBV12-3 or TRBV12-4, with D hard to call. The CDR3 length is 15 residues. The germline V and J ends were trimmed by 1 base and 0 bases, with 8 bases remaining between them. The CDR3 is CASSLDQQSTDTQYF. In DNA, the CDR3 is TGTGCCAGCAGTTTAGACCAGCAAAGCACAGATACGCAGTATTTT.

The chain recombines TRBV28 with TRBJ2-7; D may be TRBD1 (6 bases). V dropped 4 bases and J dropped 1 base, with 17 bases sitting between them. The CDR3 length is 16 residues. Germline CDR1 and CDR2: MDHEN and SYDVKM. The CDR3 coding sequence is TGTGCCAGCAGTTCCCCTCGACAGGATCCATCCTACGAGCAGTACTTC. As protein: CASSSPRQDPSYEQYF.

This chain links TRBV9 with TRBJ2-1, with 8 bases matching TRBD2. V lost 4 bases to trimming and J lost 1 base; unmatched junction nucleotides: 13. The CDR3 has 18 residues. Germline V gene lookup returns CDR1 SGDLS and CDR2 YYNGEE. CDR3 sequence reads: CASSPSYPGGLSYNEQFF. CDR3 sequence (DNA): TGTGCCAGCAGCCCGAGTTATCCGGGAGGGCTATCCTACAATGAGCAGTTCTTC.

Of note for this clonotype: An end of the junction does not agree with germline; a read error may underlie this. The genes are TRBV12-3 or TRBV12-4 and TRBJ2-7; D uncertain. The CDR3 runs 11 residues. The CDR3: CASTLGDEQYF. CDR3 bases: TGTGCCAGCACTTTAGGCGACGAGCAGTACTTC.

V and J are TRBV5-1 and TRBJ2-7; no clear D gene. The germline CDR1 and CDR2 sequences are SGHRS and YFSETQ. Trimming removed 0 bases from V and 5 bases from J, with 6 bases in between. CDR3 length: 12 amino acids. CDR3 amino acids: CASSLVENEQYF. The CDR3 bases are TGCGCCAGCAGCTTGGTTGAAAACGAGCAGTACTTC.

Here the CDR3 reads CASSSPGDEQFF. The DNA for the CDR3 is TGTGCCAGCAGTTCCCCGGGGGATGAGCAGTTCTTC. This chain connects TRBV27 to TRBJ2-1; possibly TRBD2 for D (6 bases). Germline CDR1 and CDR2: MNHEY and SMNVEV (reference sequence). V gave up 4 bases and J gave up 8 bases, with 9 bases separating them. The CDR3 length is 12 residues.

This chain connects TRBV11-2 to TRBJ2-3, with unresolved D. V was pared by 2 bases and J by 14 bases, with 17 bases between. The CDR3 totals 13 residues. Germline V lookup: CDR1 SGHAT, CDR2 FQNNGV. CDR3 coding DNA: TGTGCCAGCAGCTTAACTTTGGAGCCGATCACGTATTTT. This codes for CASSLTLEPITYF.

This sequence joins TRBV13 and TRBJ1-5; TRBD1 might be the D (5 bases). The length of the CDR3 is 14 residues. V lost 4 bases to trimming and J lost 2 bases, with 9 bases between them. The germline V gene encodes CDR1 PRHDT and CDR2 FYEKMQ (reference sequence). DNA of the CDR3: TGTGCCAGCAGCTCCGGGACGGGCAATCAGCCCCAGCATTTT. This encodes CASSSGTGNQPQHF. The entire variable domain, with the rest obtained from reference TRBV13 and TRBJ1-5, is as follows: AAGVIQSPRHLIKEKRETATLKCYPIPRHDTVYWYQQGPGQDPQFLISFYEKMQSDKGSIPDRFSAQQFSDYHSELNMSSLELGDSALYFCASSSGTGNQPQHFGDGTRLSIL.

This clonotype was counted once. The chain links TRBV29-1 to TRBJ2-1, with D perhaps matching TRBD2 (6 bases). Per the germline V gene, CDR1 is SQVTM and CDR2 is ANQGSEA. V was cut by 4 bases and J by 0 bases, with 7 bases left in between. This CDR3 has 13 amino acids. The DNA for the CDR3 is TGCAGCGTTGGGACTACCTCCTACAATGAGCAGTTCTTC. As protein: CSVGTTSYNEQFF.